This T cell receptor beta chain originates from a study of long-term antiretroviral therapy in people with HIV. All donors provided no fewer than one pre-ART and no fewer than two post-ART PBMC samples. Sequencing used immunoSEQ v3.0 at survey level. Per-sample sequencing targets were roughly 40,000-55,000 T-cell genomes. Data came from immunoSEQ multiplex PCR; TCRdb stores just in-frame clones and leaves some out. The table has tens of thousands of clones, about 74% seen once. V shed 1 base and J shed 8 bases, with 11 bases lying between them. The CDR3 length is 13 residues. The germline CDR1 and CDR2 sequences are SGHTA and FQGTGA. Regarding the study as a whole: Pre-ART expanded clones dominated the repertoire at every time point. Investigators report no available data on ART adherence, viral resistance or therapy changes.

This clone was seen just once. Its antigen is not identified. The sample was unsorted PBMCs, taken 2 years after starting antiretroviral therapy. The sequence was collected from a woman in her fifties or sixties with HIV. The genes are TRBV7-3 and TRBJ1-1; maybe TRBD1 (5 bases). The CDR3 region is CASSLSAGTEAFF. The CDR3 DNA sequence: TGTGCCAGCAGCTTAAGTGCGGGGACCGAAGCTTTCTTT.